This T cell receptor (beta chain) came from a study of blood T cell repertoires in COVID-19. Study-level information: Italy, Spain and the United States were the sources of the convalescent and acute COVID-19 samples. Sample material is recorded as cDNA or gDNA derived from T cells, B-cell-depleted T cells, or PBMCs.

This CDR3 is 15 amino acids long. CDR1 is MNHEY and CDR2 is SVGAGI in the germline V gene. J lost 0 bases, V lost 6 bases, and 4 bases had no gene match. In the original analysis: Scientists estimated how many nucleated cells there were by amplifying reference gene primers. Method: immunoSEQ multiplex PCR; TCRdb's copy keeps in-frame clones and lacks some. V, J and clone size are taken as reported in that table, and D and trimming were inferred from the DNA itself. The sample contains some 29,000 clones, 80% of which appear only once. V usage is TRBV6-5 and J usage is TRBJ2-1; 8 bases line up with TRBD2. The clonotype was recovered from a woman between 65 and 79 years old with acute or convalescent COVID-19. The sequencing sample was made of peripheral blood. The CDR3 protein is CASSRGGLSYNEQFF. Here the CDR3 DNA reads TGTGCCAGCAGCCGCGGGGGGCTCTCCTACAATGAGCAGTTCTTC.